These 15 T cell receptor beta chains were all obtained from the same sample, sequenced in a study of T-cell reconstitution after alpha-beta-depleted transplantation in children. The library targeted TCRbeta and was prepared with unique molecular identifiers. TCRdb fed the PCR reads into MiXCR, producing one record per CDR3 protein. This table has 700,000 to 850,000 distinct CDR3 sequences, around 17% appearing once. The source was PBMCs, mostly from graft donor cells, collected 360 days after TCRalphabeta/CD19-depleted stem cell transplant. These receptors all come from a male patient younger than 18 who had a stem cell transplant for acute lymphoblastic leukemia, so the T cells may come from the graft donor.

The rearrangement links TRBV7-8 to TRBJ2-2; D uncertain. Trimming pared 8 bases from V and 1 base from J, leaving 14 bases between. CDR1 SGHVS and CDR2 FQNEAQ come from the germline V gene. CDR3 length: 15 amino acids. CDR3: CASRPRGRNTGELFF. The DNA of the CDR3 is TGTGCCAGCCGCCCCCGAGGACGGAACACCGGGGAGCTGTTTTTT.

This clonotype was seen more than once but under ten times. The rearrangement uses TRBV4-1 and TRBJ2-1, with 11 positions matching TRBD2. Trimming removed 0 bases from V and 9 bases from J; junction bases left unmatched: 7. The CDR3 covers 16 residues. Germline CDR1 and CDR2: MGHRA and YSYEKL. The CDR3, as DNA: TGCGCCAGCAGCCAAGAGCCCCTAGCGGGAGGTGGTGAGCAGTTCTTC. Translated, it gives CASSQEPLAGGGEQFF.

In this sample, this clonotype turned up a few times. The chain carries TRBV5-1 and TRBJ2-1; 11 bases agree with TRBD1. The CDR3 is 17 amino acids. With V trimmed by 3 bases and J by 7 bases, 12 bases remained unmatched. The germline V gene has CDR1 SGHRS and CDR2 YFSETQ. CDR3 loop: CASSSRTGGVMNNEQFF. CDR3 coding DNA: TGCGCCAGCAGCTCTCGGACAGGGGGCGTTATGAATAATGAGCAGTTCTTC. The whole variable domain, remainder taken from reference TRBV5-1 and TRBJ2-1, is KAGVTQTPRYLIKTRGQQVTLSCSPISGHRSVSWYQQTPGQGLQFLFEYFSETQRNKGNFPGRFSGRQFSNSRSEMNVSTLELGDSALYLCASSSRTGGVMNNEQFFGPGTRLTVL.

The chain couples TRBV11-2 to TRBJ2-1, with D possibly matching TRBD2 (7 bases). Germline V gives CDR1 SGHAT, CDR2 FQNNGV. This CDR3 is 18 amino acids long. V lost 0 bases and J 4 bases, leaving 19 bases between the germline ends. Here the CDR3 DNA reads TGTGCCAGCAGCTTAGAAGTCGGTCGGGGGGCTGGATACAATGAGCAGTTCTTC. Amino acids: CASSLEVGRGAGYNEQFF.

This clonotype occurred a few times. At one end the junction does not follow the germline gene, possibly because of a read error. The rearrangement links TRBV4-2 to TRBJ2-7; possible D gene TRBD2, 6 bases. This CDR3 comprises 16 residues. Germline-derived CDR1 and CDR2 are LGHNA and YNFKEQ. As DNA, the CDR3 is TGTGCCAGCAGCCAAGTGGGTCTCCGGGACTCCCACGAGCAGTACTTC. Amino acids: CASSQVGLRDSHEQYF.

This clonotype was observed a handful of times. The chain uses TRBV5-1 and TRBJ1-1; a possible D gene is TRBD1 (5 bases). V was cut by 2 bases and J by 0 bases, with 17 bases left in between. Germline values: CDR1 SGHRS, CDR2 YFSETQ. The CDR3 is made up of 17 amino acids. This CDR3 is CASSFPGREPMNTEAFF. The CDR3 nucleotides read TGCGCCAGCAGCTTTCCCGGCAGGGAACCAATGAACACTGAAGCTTTCTTT.

Worth noting for this clonotype: Given a much more abundant clone one base away, this may be a read error. The chain carries TRBV12-3 or TRBV12-4 and TRBJ2-1, with D possibly matching TRBD2 (6 bases). The CDR3 has 13 amino acids. This CDR3 reads CAGSLGGRNEQFF. CDR3 nucleotides: TGTGCCGGCAGTTTAGGAGGGAGGAATGAGCAGTTCTTC.

The chain links TRBV7-9 to TRBJ2-2; TRBD2 agrees at 8 bases. The CDR3 is made up of 15 amino acids. CDR1 SEHNR and CDR2 FQNEAQ come from the germline V gene (reference sequence). V gave up 2 bases and J gave up 4 bases; unmatched junction bases: 3. CDR3 protein: CASSLHGRGTGELFF. The CDR3 nucleotides read TGTGCCAGCAGCTTACACGGGAGGGGCACCGGGGAGCTGTTTTTT.

In its sample, this clonotype was seen a few times. This chain connects TRBV4-1 to TRBJ2-3; possible D gene TRBD1, 5 bases. Germline CDR1 MGHRA, CDR2 YSYEKL. The CDR3 consists of 19 residues. The V gene lost 4 bases and the J gene lost 0 bases, with 23 bases spanning the gap. Here the CDR3 reads CASSREAPDTTLSTDTQYF. Here the CDR3 DNA reads TGCGCCAGCAGCCGAGAGGCCCCGGACACAACCCTAAGCACAGATACGCAGTATTTT.

V gene TRBV24-1 combines with J gene TRBJ2-5; the D is unclear. Germline values: CDR1 KGHDR, CDR2 SFDVKD. The CDR3 consists of 12 residues. The V end lost 1 base, the J end lost 5 bases, and 4 bases lay between the germline ends. CDR3 DNA sequence: TGTGCCACCAGTGATTTTTCGGAGACCCAGTACTTC. Translation gives CATSDFSETQYF.

V usage is TRBV4-2 and J usage is TRBJ2-2, with D possibly called TRBD1 or TRBD2 (5 bases each). V was trimmed by 6 bases and J by 2 bases, leaving 19 bases between them. The germline gives CDR1 LGHNA, CDR2 YNFKEQ. The CDR3 is 17 residues long. For the CDR3, the DNA is TGTGCCAGCAGTCCCAGGGACGGCGGATTTAACACCGGGGAGCTGTTTTTT. Translating it yields CASSPRDGGFNTGELFF.

This clonotype appeared many times. The chain has TRBV7-2 and TRBJ2-7; no definite D call. Trimming shortened V by 3 bases and J by 6 bases, and 12 bases separated the two germline ends. The CDR3 contains 13 residues. Germline V CDR1 and CDR2: SGHTA, FQGNSA. CDR3 nucleotide sequence: TGTGCCAGCAGCTTTTACTCAGGCCTCGAGCAGTACTTC. Its protein is CASSFYSGLEQYF.

Only a few counts were recorded for this clonotype. This rearrangement joins TRBV5-1 to TRBJ1-2; 7 bases are shared with TRBD1. The CDR3 has 15 amino acids. Unmatched junction bases numbered 10, after V lost 0 bases and J lost 8 bases. The germline CDR1 and CDR2 sequences are SGHRS and YFSETQ. CDR3 in amino acids: CASSLAQTGSQGYTF. In DNA form, the CDR3 reads TGCGCCAGCAGCTTGGCACAGACAGGGAGCCAGGGCTACACCTTC.

The gene calls are TRBV14 and TRBJ2-1; 11 bases match TRBD2. Looked up from germline, CDR1 is SGHDN and CDR2 is FVKESK. After removal of 2 bases from V and 7 bases from J, the junction contained 10 bases not matched to a gene. The CDR3 runs to 17 residues. In DNA form, the CDR3 reads TGTGCCAGCAGCCAACCTTATAGCGGGAGGGCCGGTAATGAGCAGTTCTTC. It encodes CASSQPYSGRAGNEQFF.

The V and J genes are TRBV2 and TRBJ1-1; unclear D gene. The CDR3 totals 13 residues. Looked up from germline, CDR1 is SNHLY and CDR2 is FYNNEI. The V gene lost 0 bases and the J gene lost 5 bases, with 7 bases spanning the gap. CDR3 sequence (DNA): TGTGCCAGCAGTGAAGCGCACATAACTGAAGCTTTCTTT. It specifies CASSEAHITEAFF.